This entry concerns a single T cell receptor (beta chain). What it recognizes is unknown. Only in-frame clones appear in the TCRdb table, and some are missing; sequencing was by immunoSEQ multiplex PCR. The table lists about 62,000 clones, roughly 85% of them singletons. The V gene's germline CDR1 is SEHNR and CDR2 FQNEAQ (reference sequence). Trimming pared 1 base from V and 10 bases from J, leaving 10 bases between. CDR3 length: 12 residues. The source of the sample is a study of siplizumab effects on memory and regulatory T cells. The study's findings and limits: Siplizumab produced a significant reduction in alloreactive sequences that were traceable to unstimulated CD4+ memory cells.

Sequenced input: memory CD4+ T cells sorted from blood. The receptor's source is a human donor in good health. The chain is built from TRBV7-9 and TRBJ1-1; D not certain. The CDR3 is CASSLVRGIAFF. The CDR3 DNA reads as TGTGCCAGCAGCTTAGTTCGGGGTATAGCTTTCTTT. Using reference TRBV7-9 and TRBJ1-1 for the parts outside the CDR3, the full variable domain is DTGVSQNPRHKITKRGQNVTFRCDPISEHNRLYWYRQTLGQGPEFLTYFQNEAQLEKSRLLSDRFSAERPKGSFSTLEIQRTEQGDSAMYLCASSLVRGIAFFGQGTRLTVV.